Listed here are 25 T cell receptor beta chains from one sample, sequenced in a study of human T cells and chemical hapten exposure. This sample's time point: patch test 1, 2 weeks after DPC sensitization. Treatment given: therapeutic diphenylcyclopropenone sensitization with weekly scalp DPC. Each CDR3 protein gets one entry after TCRdb re-called the RACE reads with MiXCR. The sample consists of fewer than 60,000 distinct CDR3 sequences, about 9% of them appearing once. The sequenced sample was whole blood, obtained in connection with sensitization to the hapten diphenylcyclopropenone (DPC). These receptors all come from a woman aged 45-60 years with alopecia areata. Some clones in this sample may be carry-over from other donors' samples.

The sample holds a few counts of this clonotype. The chain links TRBV7-9 to TRBJ2-3; D unclear. CDR3 length: 12 amino acids. Per germline, CDR1 SEHNR and CDR2 FQNEAQ (reference sequence). Trimming shortened V by 5 bases and J by 1 base, and 4 bases separated the two germline ends. The CDR3 reads CASSRGTDTQYF. The CDR3 DNA follows: TGTGCCAGCAGCCGAGGCACAGATACGCAGTATTTT. Complete variable domain (other parts from reference TRBV7-9 and TRBJ2-3): DTGVSQNPRHKITKRGQNVTFRCDPISEHNRLYWYRQTLGQGPEFLTYFQNEAQLEKSRLLSDRFSAERPKGSFSTLEIQRTEQGDSAMYLCASSRGTDTQYFGPGTRLTVL.

This clonotype has a count of ten or more. The CDR3 coding sequence is TGTGCCAGCAGCCTTCACCCCACCTCTGGGGCCAACGTCCTGACTTTC. Translating it yields CASSLHPTSGANVLTF. The V and J genes are TRBV7-2 and TRBJ2-6, with unresolved D. Between the trimmed V and J ends, which lost 5 bases and 0 bases, there was a span of 11 bases. This CDR3 contains 16 residues. Looked up from germline, CDR1 is SGHTA and CDR2 is FQGNSA.

This clonotype was seen at least ten times. CDR3 sequence: CASSELAGGPGELFF. In DNA, the CDR3 is TGTGCCAGCAGCGAACTAGCGGGAGGACCCGGGGAGCTGTTTTTT. V is TRBV11-3 and J is TRBJ2-2; 12 nucleotides align to TRBD2. Germline CDR1 reads SGHNT; CDR2 reads YENEEA. This CDR3 spans 15 amino acids. V shed 5 bases, J shed 6 bases, and the junction held 4 bases outside the gene matches. Full variable domain (outside the CDR3, taken from reference TRBV11-3 and TRBJ2-2): EAGVVQSPRYKIIEKKQPVAFWCNPISGHNTLYWYLQNLGQGPELLIRYENEEAVDDSQLPKDRFSAERLKGVDSTLKIQPAELGDSAVYLCASSELAGGPGELFFGEGSRLTVL.

This clonotype was counted at least ten times. The gene calls are TRBV7-9 and TRBJ1-2; D might be TRBD1 (6 bases). Trimming removed 5 bases at V and 3 bases at J, with 13 bases between. The CDR3 is made up of 14 amino acids. Germline V gives CDR1 SEHNR, CDR2 FQNEAQ (reference sequence). The CDR3 DNA reads as TGTGCCAGCAGCGCGCCGGACAGTTACTATGGCTACACCTTC. It yields the protein CASSAPDSYYGYTF.

This clonotype was counted many times. This chain connects TRBV21-1 to TRBJ1-5. TRBV21-1 is classified as a pseudogene. The CDR3 has 12 amino acids. The CDR3 loop reads CASIRYVQPQHF. The DNA of the CDR3 is TGTGCCAGCATCCGATACGTTCAGCCCCAGCATTTT.

This clonotype was found many times. The chain uses TRBV10-2 and TRBJ1-5, with 8 positions matching TRBD1. Losses at the gene ends were 7 bases for V and 8 bases for J; bases not matched to a gene: 13. Germline values: CDR1 WSHSY, CDR2 SAAADI. The CDR3 contains 15 residues. The CDR3 coding sequence is TGCGCCAGCACTTGGACAGGGACGAGAAGTAAGCCCCAGCATTTT. Protein product: CASTWTGTRSKPQHF.

The table lists this clonotype with many counts. The chain is built from TRBV7-2 and TRBJ2-4, with D perhaps TRBD1 or TRBD2 (6 bases each). The CDR3 totals 14 residues. Germline CDR1 SGHTA, CDR2 FQGNSA. Trimming took off 1 base at V and 8 bases at J, with 12 bases between the two ends. The CDR3 sequence is CASSLVGRGDIQYF. In nucleotides, the CDR3 is TGTGCCAGCAGCTTAGTTGGTAGGGGGGACATTCAGTACTTC.

This clonotype was observed at least ten times. V is TRBV20-1 and J is TRBJ2-7; D not resolved. Germline V lookup: CDR1 DFQATT, CDR2 SNEGSKA (reference sequence). V was pared by 3 bases and J by 4 bases, with 4 bases between. The CDR3 spans 10 residues. The chain's CDR3 is CSASRYEQYF. The CDR3 nucleotides are TGCAGTGCTAGTCGGTACGAGCAGTACTTC.

This clonotype has at least ten counts. The chain couples TRBV29-1 to TRBJ2-7; 8 bases fit TRBD1. CDR3 length: 15 residues. The V segment lost 0 bases and the J segment 2 bases; nucleotides outside the gene matches: 6. Germline values: CDR1 SQVTM, CDR2 ANQGSEA. In DNA form, the CDR3 reads TGCAGCGTTGAAGACCCAGGGGGCGGGCCCTACGAGCAGTACTTC. Residues: CSVEDPGGGPYEQYF.

The sample holds a few counts of this clonotype. The J gene is TRBJ1-5, the V gene TRBV6-2 or TRBV6-3; weak D call: TRBD1 (6 bases). The germline V gene encodes CDR1 MNHEY and CDR2 SVGEGT. V lost 5 bases and J 5 bases, leaving 10 bases between the germline ends. CDR3 size: 13 residues. The DNA of the CDR3 is TGTGCCAGCAGTCAACAGGGCCATCAGCCCCAGCATTTT. This gives the protein CASSQQGHQPQHF.

This clonotype was seen ten or more times. The V gene is TRBV11-3, the J gene TRBJ2-1; D is possibly TRBD1 or TRBD2 (6 bases each). The V end lost 5 bases, the J end lost 6 bases, and 20 bases lay between the germline ends. Germline V gene lookup returns CDR1 SGHNT and CDR2 YENEEA. This CDR3 has 16 residues. CDR3 coding DNA: TGTGCCAGCAGCCTTCACTCGGGGGCTGCACCCAATGAGCAGTTCTTC. Translated, it gives CASSLHSGAAPNEQFF.

This clonotype has ten or more counts. CDR3 loop: CASSSNSGTSYEQYF. In DNA, the CDR3 is TGCGCCAGCAGCTCGAATAGCGGGACCTCCTACGAGCAGTACTTC. The chain uses TRBV5-1 and TRBJ2-7; 8 bases match TRBD2. CDR1 is SGHRS and CDR2 is YFSETQ in the germline V gene. The trim removed 3 bases at V and 0 bases at J, leaving 5 bases unmatched. This CDR3 is built from 15 residues.

V gene TRBV27 combines with J gene TRBJ1-4, with unresolved D. With 3 bases removed from V and 3 bases from J, the gap between germline ends came to 8 bases. There are 14 residues in the CDR3. Germline V lookup: CDR1 MNHEY, CDR2 SMNVEV (reference sequence). The CDR3 protein is CASSFASPNEKLFF. CDR3 coding DNA: TGTGCCAGCAGTTTTGCGTCTCCTAATGAAAAACTGTTTTTT.

This clonotype came up many times. Here the CDR3 DNA reads TGTGCCAGCAGTGCGGACAGGTACAATGAGCAGTTCTTC. Translation gives CASSADRYNEQFF. The chain uses TRBV2 and TRBJ2-1; 7 bases fit TRBD1. J was trimmed by 4 bases and V by 4 bases; bases with no gene match: 1. Per the germline V gene, CDR1 is SNHLY and CDR2 is FYNNEI. This CDR3 is 13 amino acids long.

This clonotype was seen ten or more times. In DNA, the CDR3 is TGTGCCAGCAGGATAGGTGGCAATCAGCCCCAGCATTTT. Protein product: CASRIGGNQPQHF. The chain is built from TRBV6-1 and TRBJ1-5; D gene uncertain. This CDR3 has 13 amino acids. V lost 6 bases and J 2 bases, leaving 8 bases between the germline ends. Germline CDR1 MNHNS, CDR2 SASEGT.

The V gene is TRBV23-1, the J gene TRBJ2-3; 13 positions match TRBD2. TRBV23-1 is recorded as an ORF, its role being uncertain. V shed 0 bases, J shed 7 bases, and the junction held 16 bases outside the gene matches. The CDR3 has 20 residues. DNA of the CDR3: TGCGCCAGCAGTCAATCCCCCTTACTAGCGGGGGGGTGGATCCACTATACGCAGTATTTT. Amino acid sequence: CASSQSPLLAGGWIHYTQYF.

This clonotype was picked up many times. The rearrangement links TRBV3-1 to TRBJ2-7; D possibly corresponds to TRBD1 (6 bases). V dropped 1 base and J dropped 2 bases, with 12 bases sitting between them. This CDR3 has 15 residues. CDR1 is LGHDT, CDR2 YNNKEL, per germline (reference sequence). The CDR3 region has the DNA TGTGCCAGCAGCCAAGTAGGTGGGGGCCCCTACGAGCAGTACTTC. Amino acid sequence: CASSQVGGGPYEQYF.

This clonotype showed up just a few times. The V call is TRBV7-2, the J call TRBJ2-6; no clear D gene. Germline loops: CDR1 SGHTA, CDR2 FQGNSA. The V and J ends lost 5 bases and 1 base respectively, with 12 bases between them. The CDR3 runs to 16 residues. The CDR3 here is CASSTARLSGANVLTF. The CDR3 nucleotides read TGTGCCAGCAGCACGGCGCGGCTATCTGGGGCCAACGTCCTGACTTTC.

For the CDR3, the DNA is TGTGCCGGCGCAGGGAAAGCTAATGAAAAACTGTTTTTT. It translates to CAGAGKANEKLFF. This sequence joins TRBV28 and TRBJ1-4, with a weak D call TRBD1 (5 bases). Looked up from germline, CDR1 is MDHEN and CDR2 is SYDVKM. The V gene lost 11 bases and the J gene lost 3 bases, with 13 bases spanning the gap. This CDR3 is built from 13 residues.

CDR3 amino acids: CASSLSGAPDEKLFF. The CDR3 DNA reads TGCGCCAGCAGCCTCTCAGGGGCCCCGGATGAAAAACTGTTTTTT. The chain links TRBV5-1 to TRBJ1-4, with a tentative D call TRBD1 (6 bases). V was trimmed by 4 bases and J by 6 bases, leaving 16 bases between them. Germline loops: CDR1 SGHRS, CDR2 YFSETQ. The CDR3 sequence is 15 residues long. The whole variable domain, filled in from reference TRBV5-1 and TRBJ1-4, reads KAGVTQTPRYLIKTRGQQVTLSCSPISGHRSVSWYQQTPGQGLQFLFEYFSETQRNKGNFPGRFSGRQFSNSRSEMNVSTLELGDSALYLCASSLSGAPDEKLFFGSGTQLSVL.

The table lists this clonotype with many counts. The chain is built from TRBV4-2 and TRBJ2-1; 12 positions match TRBD2. This CDR3 region has 15 residues. Germline CDR1 and CDR2: LGHNA and YNFKEQ. With V trimmed by 2 bases and J by 9 bases, 5 bases remained unmatched. The chain's CDR3 is CASSQRLAGGSEQFF. The CDR3 DNA reads TGTGCCAGCAGCCAACGGCTAGCGGGAGGGAGTGAGCAGTTCTTC.

In this sample, this clonotype is medium-sized. The CDR3 spells CSARGDNYGYTF. The CDR3 DNA reads TGCAGTGCTAGGGGCGATAACTATGGCTACACCTTC. J is TRBJ1-2 and V is TRBV20-1; D remains unclear. CDR1 and CDR2 (germline): DFQATT, SNEGSKA (reference sequence). This CDR3 spans 12 amino acids. Deletions cut 3 bases from V and 1 base from J, with 6 bases between.

This clonotype was found many times. The chain has TRBV3-1 and TRBJ2-5; no clear D. The ends were cut back, 1 base at V and 2 bases at J, with 5 bases in the middle. CDR1 LGHDT and CDR2 YNNKEL come from the germline V gene (reference sequence). This CDR3 region has 13 residues. CDR3 protein: CASSQVFQETQYF. In nucleotides, the CDR3 is TGTGCCAGCAGCCAAGTATTTCAAGAGACCCAGTACTTC.

The chain links TRBV29-1 to TRBJ2-1; D unclear. In germline, CDR1 is SQVTM, CDR2 ANQGSEA. This CDR3 is 11 amino acids long. Trimming shortened V by 4 bases and J by 7 bases, and 8 bases separated the two germline ends. CDR3 amino acids: CSVALVNEQFF. The CDR3 region has the DNA TGCAGCGTTGCGTTGGTGAATGAGCAGTTCTTC.

CDR3 amino acids: CASSLGAGLRAPEAFF. For the CDR3, the DNA is TGTGCCAGCAGCTTAGGAGCGGGGCTCAGGGCCCCAGAAGCTTTCTTT. The chain joins TRBV7-2 to TRBJ1-1; D possibly corresponds to TRBD1 (5 bases). The CDR3 covers 16 residues. Germline-derived CDR1 and CDR2 are SGHTA and FQGNSA. Trimming cost V 1 base and J 8 bases, with 20 bases left between them.